Given below is one T cell receptor beta chain in context. This sample was taken from a study of T-cell memory formation after mild COVID-19. One entry per CDR3 protein results from TCRdb running MiXCR on the 5' RACE reads. The data show nearly 350,000 distinct CDR3 sequences, around 13% seen once. The origin of this receptor is a man aged 18 to 30 who had mild COVID-19 (a few samples of this study predate the infection). Cell type and time point are not known. The material sequenced was PBMCs or a T cell subset sorted from them (not recorded which).

As DNA, the CDR3 is TGTGCCAGCTCCAGAAGCATGCAGCCCCAGCATTTT. Translating gives CASSRSMQPQHF. J is TRBJ1-5 and V is TRBV2; D is uncertain. Trimming removed 8 bases from V and 7 bases from J, with 12 bases in between. CDR1 SNHLY and CDR2 FYNNEI come from the germline V gene. The CDR3 runs 12 residues. Variable domain in full (rest from reference TRBV2 and TRBJ1-5): EPEVTQTPSHQVTQMGQEVILRCVPISNHLYFYWYRQILGQKVEFLVSFYNNEISEKSEIFDDQFSVERPDGSNFTLKIRSTKLEDSAMYFCASSRSMQPQHFGDGTRLSIL.